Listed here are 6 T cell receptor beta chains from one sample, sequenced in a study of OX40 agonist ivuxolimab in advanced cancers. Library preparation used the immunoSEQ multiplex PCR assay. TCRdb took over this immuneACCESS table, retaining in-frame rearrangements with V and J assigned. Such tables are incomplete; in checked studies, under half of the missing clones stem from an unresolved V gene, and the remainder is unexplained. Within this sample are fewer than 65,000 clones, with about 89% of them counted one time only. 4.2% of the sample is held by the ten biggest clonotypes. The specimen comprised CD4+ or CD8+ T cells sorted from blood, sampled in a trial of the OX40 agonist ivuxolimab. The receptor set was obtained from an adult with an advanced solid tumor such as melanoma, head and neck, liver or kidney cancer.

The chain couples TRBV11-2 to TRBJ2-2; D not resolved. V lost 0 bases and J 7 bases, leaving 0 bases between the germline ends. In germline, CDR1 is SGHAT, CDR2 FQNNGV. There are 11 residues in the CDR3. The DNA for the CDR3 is TGTGCCAGCAGCTTAGACGGGGAGCTGTTTTTT. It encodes CASSLDGELFF.

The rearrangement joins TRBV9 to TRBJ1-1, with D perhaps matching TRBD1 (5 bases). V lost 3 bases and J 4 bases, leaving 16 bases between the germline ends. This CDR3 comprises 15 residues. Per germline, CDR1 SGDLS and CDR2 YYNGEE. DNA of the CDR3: TGTGCCAGCAGCGAATCCGGGGCTGACGCCACTGAAGCTTTCTTT. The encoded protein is CASSESGADATEAFF.

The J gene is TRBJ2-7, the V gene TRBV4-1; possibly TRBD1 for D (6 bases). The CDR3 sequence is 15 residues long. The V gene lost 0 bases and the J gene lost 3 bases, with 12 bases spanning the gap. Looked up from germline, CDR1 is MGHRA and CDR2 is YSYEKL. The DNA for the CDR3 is TGCGCCAGCAGCCAAGAACGTCAGGGGATCTACGAGCAGTACTTC. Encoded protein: CASSQERQGIYEQYF.

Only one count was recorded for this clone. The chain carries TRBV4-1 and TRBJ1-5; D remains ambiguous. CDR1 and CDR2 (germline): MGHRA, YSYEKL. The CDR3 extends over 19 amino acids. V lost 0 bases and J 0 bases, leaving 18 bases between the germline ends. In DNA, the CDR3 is TGCGCCAGCAGCCAAGATATGGGCGGCATGATTTATAGCAATCAGCCCCAGCATTTT. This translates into CASSQDMGGMIYSNQPQHF.

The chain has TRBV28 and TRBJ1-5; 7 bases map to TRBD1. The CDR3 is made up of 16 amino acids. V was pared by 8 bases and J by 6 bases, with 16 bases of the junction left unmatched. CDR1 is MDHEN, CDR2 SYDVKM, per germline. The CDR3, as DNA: TGTGCCAGCGAGTTTAGAGGACAGGTATATGGTCAGCCCCAGCATTTT. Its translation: CASEFRGQVYGQPQHF. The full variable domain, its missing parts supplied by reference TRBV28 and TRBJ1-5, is DVKVTQSSRYLVKRTGEKVFLECVQDMDHENMFWYRQDPGLGLRLIYFSYDVKMKEKGDIPEGYSVSREKKERFSLILESASTNQTSMYLCASEFRGQVYGQPQHFGDGTRLSIL.

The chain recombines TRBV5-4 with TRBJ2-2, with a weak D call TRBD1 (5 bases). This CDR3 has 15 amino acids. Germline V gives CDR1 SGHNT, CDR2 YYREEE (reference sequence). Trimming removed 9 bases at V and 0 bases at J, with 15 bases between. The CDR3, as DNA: TGTGCCATGTTAACAGGAGTCACGAACACCGGGGAGCTGTTTTTT. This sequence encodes CAMLTGVTNTGELFF.